A selection of T cell receptor beta chains follows, all from one sample in a study of cytomegalovirus exposure and HLA in healthy donors. The repertoire was sequenced with immunoSEQ multiplex PCR; TCRdb's copy has only in-frame clones and lacks some. This table has approximately 110,000 clones, 60% to 85% appearing once. Sample: PBMCs. The origin of the receptors is a female donor in good health and CMV-seropositive. Both conserved end residues are part of each CDR3. A D gene is named only where the DNA matches it firmly. Size tells how often a clone was seen (once, few, many) or the class of an expanded clone, and some rows leave it out.

d_call	clone_size	v_call	j_call	cdr3_aa	cdr3_nt
NA	NA	TRBV7-3	TRBJ2-1	CASSPGGYEQFF	TGTGCCAGCAGCCCAGGGGGGTATGAGCAGTTCTTC
NA	NA	TRBV7-8	TRBJ1-2	CASSLGWRRGNYGYTF	TGTGCCAGCAGCTTAGGGTGGCGGAGAGGGAACTATGGCTACACCTTC
NA	NA	TRBV5-1	TRBJ2-3	CASSRRGGTDTQYF	TGCGCCAGCAGCCGCCGAGGTGGGACAGATACGCAGTATTTT
TRBD2	once	TRBV11-1	TRBJ2-5	CASEREPSGETETQYF	TGTGCCAGCGAAAGAGAACCTAGCGGGGAGACGGAGACCCAGTACTTC
TRBD2	NA	TRBV30	TRBJ2-5	CAWSALAGVGETQYF	TGTGCCTGGAGTGCCCTAGCGGGGGTGGGGGAGACCCAGTACTTC
NA	NA	TRBV18	TRBJ2-1	CASSPNRDEQFF	TGTGCCAGCTCACCGAACAGGGATGAGCAGTTCTTC
NA	NA	TRBV7-9	TRBJ1-1	CASSRETGYNTEAFF	TGTGCCAGCAGCAGAGAGACAGGATACAACACTGAAGCTTTCTTT
TRBD1	NA	TRBV18	TRBJ2-7	CASSPPQGVPYEQYF	TGTGCCAGCTCACCACCACAGGGGGTCCCCTACGAGCAGTACTTC
TRBD2	few	TRBV5-1	TRBJ2-3	CASTQTSGSSTDTQYF	TGCGCCAGCACTCAAACTAGCGGTTCAAGCACAGATACGCAGTATTTT
TRBD1	NA	TRBV12-5	TRBJ1-1	CASGPSDRESEAFF	TGTGCTAGTGGCCCCTCCGACAGGGAATCTGAAGCTTTCTTT
NA	NA	TRBV4-1	TRBJ1-4	CASSRARGTNEKLFF	TGCGCCAGCAGCCGAGCCCGTGGAACTAATGAAAAACTGTTTTTT
TRBD1	NA	TRBV28	TRBJ1-1	CASLPSEGQENTEAFF	TGTGCCAGCCTCCCCTCCGAGGGACAGGAGAACACTGAAGCTTTCTTT
NA	NA	TRBV4-3	TRBJ1-1	CASSQQGSAEAFF	TGCGCCAGCAGCCAACAGGGTAGTGCTGAAGCTTTCTTT
NA	once	TRBV9	TRBJ2-3	CASSVGAPATTDTQYF	TGTGCCAGCAGCGTAGGGGCCCCGGCCACCACAGATACGCAGTATTTT
NA	few	TRBV6-1	TRBJ2-2	CASSMNPGTGELFF	TGTGCCAGCAGTATGAACCCGGGCACCGGGGAGCTGTTTTTT
TRBD2	NA	TRBV19	TRBJ2-1	CASSIYSGGGDEQFF	TGTGCCAGTAGTATTTATAGCGGGGGGGGCGATGAGCAGTTCTTC
TRBD1	NA	TRBV9	TRBJ1-2	CASSVAQGGAYGYTF	TGTGCCAGCAGCGTAGCACAGGGGGGCGCCTATGGCTACACCTTC
NA	few	TRBV28	TRBJ1-3	CASSPQDSGNTIYF	TGTGCCAGCAGCCCCCAGGACTCTGGAAACACCATATATTTT
NA	NA	TRBV19	TRBJ1-6	CASSSLLWERDSPLHF	TGTGCCAGTAGCTCACTTCTATGGGAGCGAGATTCACCCCTCCACTTT
NA	NA	TRBV2	TRBJ1-3	CASSEYLTGIAPGNTIYF	TGTGCCAGCAGTGAGTACCTGACGGGGATAGCGCCTGGAAACACCATATATTTT
NA	NA	TRBV10-3	TRBJ2-7	CAIRAALLVQYEQYF	TGTGCCATCAGGGCCGCCCTACTAGTTCAGTACGAGCAGTACTTC
TRBD1	NA	TRBV18	TRBJ1-5	CASSPGTNRGNQPQHF	TGTGCCAGCTCACCAGGGACAAACAGGGGTAATCAGCCCCAGCATTTT
TRBD1	NA	TRBV28	TRBJ1-5	CASSRSNRGSNQPQHF	TGTGCCAGCAGCCGAAGCAACAGGGGGTCCAATCAGCCCCAGCATTTT
NA	once	TRBV18	TRBJ1-2	CASSPPMQSYGYTF	TGTGCCAGCTCACCACCGATGCAGTCCTATGGCTACACCTTC
TRBD1	NA	TRBV2	TRBJ2-2	CASYEGQGAGELFF	TGTGCCAGCTACGAGGGACAGGGGGCCGGGGAGCTGTTTTTT
NA	NA	TRBV7-3	TRBJ2-1	CASSKGVQTFDEQFF	TGTGCCAGCAGTAAAGGGGTGCAGACCTTCGATGAGCAGTTCTTC
NA	NA	TRBV30	TRBJ2-1	CAWTLRAGNEQFF	TGTGCCTGGACCTTGAGGGCTGGGAATGAGCAGTTCTTC
NA	NA	TRBV30	TRBJ1-4	CAWRGGIWPNEKLFF	TGTGCCTGGAGAGGCGGGATCTGGCCTAATGAAAAACTGTTTTTT
NA	NA	TRBV11-2	TRBJ2-1	CASSFFPGWEQFF	TGTGCCAGCAGCTTTTTCCCCGGGTGGGAGCAGTTCTTC
NA	NA	TRBV30	TRBJ2-1	CAWSPYNEQFF	TGTGCCTGGAGTCCGTACAATGAGCAGTTCTTC
TRBD1	NA	TRBV19	TRBJ2-7	CASRDRESSYEQYF	TGTGCCAGTAGAGACAGGGAAAGCTCCTACGAGCAGTACTTC
NA	NA	TRBV5-1	TRBJ1-5	CASSPLGSKTEPQHF	TGCGCCAGCAGCCCTTTGGGCTCTAAAACAGAGCCCCAGCATTTT
TRBD2	NA	TRBV5-4	TRBJ2-1	CASTPGRAAGEQFF	TGTGCCAGCACCCCAGGGAGGGCGGCGGGTGAGCAGTTCTTC
TRBD2	few	TRBV5-1	TRBJ2-1	CASSKGLAGLSSYNEQFF	TGCGCCAGCAGTAAAGGACTAGCGGGCCTGAGCTCCTACAATGAGCAGTTCTTC
NA	NA	TRBV5-4	TRBJ2-5	CASSSRGGLETQYF	TGTGCCAGCAGTAGCAGAGGTGGTCTCGAGACCCAGTACTTC
NA	NA	TRBV7-8	TRBJ2-7	CASSPRPENYEQYF	TGTGCCAGCAGCCCTCGCCCGGAGAATTACGAGCAGTACTTC
TRBD1	few	TRBV10-3	TRBJ2-7	CAISEGGGTGAYEQYF	TGTGCCATCAGTGAGGGCGGTGGGACAGGGGCCTACGAGCAGTACTTC
NA	few	TRBV5-1	TRBJ2-6	CASSLVSGTGANVLTF	TGCGCCAGCAGCTTGGTCTCCGGGACTGGGGCCAACGTCCTGACTTTC
NA	NA	TRBV4-1	TRBJ2-3	CASSQGVLYTDTQYF	TGCGCCAGCAGCCAAGGAGTACTTTACACAGATACGCAGTATTTT
TRBD1	few	TRBV19	TRBJ1-1	CASSIDPDRSGTEAFF	TGTGCCAGTAGTATAGACCCGGACAGGTCGGGCACTGAAGCTTTCTTT
NA	once	TRBV19	TRBJ1-1	CASSRVGGNTEAFF	TGTGCCAGTAGTAGGGTGGGGGGGAACACTGAAGCTTTCTTT
NA	once	TRBV30	TRBJ2-7	CAWSVAGALEQYF	TGTGCCTGGAGTGTCGCTGGGGCACTCGAGCAGTACTTC
NA	NA	TRBV19	TRBJ1-1	CASSISGGLNTEAFF	TGTGCCAGTAGTATATCCGGCGGACTAAACACTGAAGCTTTCTTT
TRBD2	NA	TRBV6-5	TRBJ2-3	CASSMLAGLADTQYF	TGTGCCAGCAGTATGCTAGCGGGATTGGCGGATACGCAGTATTTT
NA	NA	TRBV9	TRBJ2-3	CASSLGIGQIVDSIAQYF	TGTGCCAGCAGCCTAGGAATTGGACAGATTGTAGATAGTATCGCGCAGTATTTT
TRBD2	few	TRBV5-8	TRBJ2-7	CASSSDGGAYEQYF	TGTGCCAGCAGCTCAGACGGGGGGGCCTACGAGCAGTACTTC
NA	NA	TRBV7-9	TRBJ2-5	CASSLSVQETQYF	TGTGCCAGCAGCCTCTCGGTCCAAGAGACCCAGTACTTC
NA	NA	TRBV27	TRBJ2-5	CASSTGGLISQETQYF	TGTGCCAGCAGCACGGGCGGACTTATTTCCCAAGAGACCCAGTACTTC
NA	NA	TRBV6-6	TRBJ1-5	CASSAPGPSQPQHF	TGTGCCAGCAGTGCTCCGGGTCCTAGTCAGCCCCAGCATTTT
NA	NA	TRBV5-1	TRBJ1-5	CASSSGLYNQPQHF	TGCGCCAGCAGCTCGGGACTTTACAATCAGCCCCAGCATTTT